This T cell receptor beta chain was captured by sequencing in a study of blood T cells in healthy people across ages. Study-level findings and limits: Older individuals had lower TCR beta diversity per million T cells (the decline was roughly linear). Strong correlation was found linking TCR beta diversity to naive T cell percentage.

A second 7 to 11 cycle PCR used barcoded and J-beta primers. TCRdb reanalysed the 5' RACE reads using MiXCR and keeps one entry per CDR3 protein. Counted here are about 640,000 distinct CDR3 sequences, roughly two fifths occurring once; the ten biggest clones make up 30%. In its sample, this clonotype was seen a few times. Its antigen is still unknown. Trimming cost V 11 bases and J 2 bases, with 16 bases left between them. The CDR3 consists of 14 residues. Germline CDR1 reads SEHNR; CDR2 reads FQNEAQ (reference sequence). Donors each provided 9.5 to 10 milliliters of peripheral blood. The sample was blood. The receptor was isolated from a man older than 75 in good health. V gene TRBV7-9 combines with J gene TRBJ2-1, with D possibly being TRBD2 (6 bases). The CDR3 protein is CAGEGRRAYNEQFF. The CDR3 bases are TGTGCCGGCGAAGGGCGGAGGGCCTACAATGAGCAGTTCTTC.